This TCR beta chain came from a study of blood T cell repertoires in COVID-19. Across the study: Italy, Spain and the United States were the sources of the convalescent and acute COVID-19 samples. PBMCs, B-cell-depleted T cells, or T cells were the source of the cDNA or gDNA that made up the material.

Methods used by the authors: Amplifying reference gene primers gave estimates of nucleated cell counts. Here immunoSEQ multiplex PCR was the method, and the copy in TCRdb shows in-frame clones only, minus some. V and J calls and clone size are as listed in that table; D and trimming were resolved from the DNA. The repertoire holds some 110,000 clones, roughly 77% seen once, with under 20% in the top ten. The CDR3 contains 14 residues. Per germline, CDR1 LNHDA and CDR2 SQIVND (reference sequence). Unmatched junction bases numbered 7, after V lost 8 bases and J lost 5 bases. This clonotype was obtained from a man between 60 and 70 years old with active or convalescent COVID-19. The chain is built from TRBV19 and TRBJ1-1; 11 bases are shared with TRBD1. The sample was peripheral blood. CDR3 region: CASGGQGARTEAFF. CDR3 bases: TGTGCCAGTGGCGGACAGGGGGCGAGGACTGAAGCTTTCTTT.